These 5 T cell receptor beta chains share one sample of origin, sequenced in a study of T-cell reconstitution after alpha-beta-depleted transplantation in children. The TCRbeta library incorporated unique molecular identifiers. TCRdb reprocessed the PCR reads via MiXCR and lists one record per CDR3 protein. The data show hundreds of thousands of distinct CDR3 sequences, about an eighth seen once. The input for sequencing was PBMCs, taken before TCRalphabeta/CD19-depleted stem cell transplant. Receptor source: a girl under 10 years old with congenital amegakaryocytic thrombocytopenia, due to receive a stem cell transplant.

This clonotype was seen a few times. The chain has TRBV2 and TRBJ2-4; D is uncertain. The CDR3 runs to 14 residues. Germline CDR1 SNHLY, CDR2 FYNNEI. V lost 6 bases to trimming and J lost 8 bases, with 17 bases between them. CDR3 nucleotide sequence: TGTGCCAGCAGCAAGTCCCAGGTCATGGACATTCAGTACTTC. Translation: CASSKSQVMDIQYF.

This clonotype was detected ten times or more. The chain has TRBV3-1 and TRBJ2-1, with 12 bases lining up with TRBD2. Germline loops: CDR1 LGHDT, CDR2 YNNKEL (reference sequence). The J segment lost 10 bases and the V segment lost 3 bases, leaving 10 bases of the junction unmatched. The CDR3 extends over 16 amino acids. The CDR3 spells CASSQERLAGVREQFF. CDR3 nucleotide sequence: TGTGCCAGCAGCCAGGAAAGACTAGCGGGGGTTAGGGAGCAGTTCTTC.

This chain links TRBV29-1 with TRBJ2-4; D may match TRBD1 or TRBD2 (5 bases each). The germline gives CDR1 SQVTM, CDR2 ANQGSEA. The ends were cut back, 2 bases at V and 8 bases at J, with 16 bases in the middle. The CDR3 loop spans 14 amino acids. The CDR3 DNA reads as TGCAGCGTTGAAACACCGGGACCGAGGGACATTCAGTACTTC. Translating it yields CSVETPGPRDIQYF.

V usage is TRBV12-3 or TRBV12-4 and J usage is TRBJ2-7; D is perhaps TRBD2 (6 bases). Trimming shortened V by 2 bases and J by 0 bases, and 14 bases separated the two germline ends. The CDR3 extends over 16 amino acids. CDR3 nucleotide sequence: TGTGCCAGCAGTTTATCCGGGGGATCAGTCTCCTACGAGCAGTACTTC. This codes for CASSLSGGSVSYEQYF.

The chain recombines TRBV28 with TRBJ1-4, with D uncertain. The CDR3 extends over 17 amino acids. V lost 5 bases and J 8 bases, leaving 24 bases between the germline ends. CDR1 and CDR2 from the germline V gene are MDHEN and SYDVKM. CDR3 loop: CASSGWTSLVRREKLFF. The CDR3 DNA sequence: TGTGCCAGCAGTGGGTGGACCTCTCTGGTCCGAAGGGAAAAACTGTTTTTT.